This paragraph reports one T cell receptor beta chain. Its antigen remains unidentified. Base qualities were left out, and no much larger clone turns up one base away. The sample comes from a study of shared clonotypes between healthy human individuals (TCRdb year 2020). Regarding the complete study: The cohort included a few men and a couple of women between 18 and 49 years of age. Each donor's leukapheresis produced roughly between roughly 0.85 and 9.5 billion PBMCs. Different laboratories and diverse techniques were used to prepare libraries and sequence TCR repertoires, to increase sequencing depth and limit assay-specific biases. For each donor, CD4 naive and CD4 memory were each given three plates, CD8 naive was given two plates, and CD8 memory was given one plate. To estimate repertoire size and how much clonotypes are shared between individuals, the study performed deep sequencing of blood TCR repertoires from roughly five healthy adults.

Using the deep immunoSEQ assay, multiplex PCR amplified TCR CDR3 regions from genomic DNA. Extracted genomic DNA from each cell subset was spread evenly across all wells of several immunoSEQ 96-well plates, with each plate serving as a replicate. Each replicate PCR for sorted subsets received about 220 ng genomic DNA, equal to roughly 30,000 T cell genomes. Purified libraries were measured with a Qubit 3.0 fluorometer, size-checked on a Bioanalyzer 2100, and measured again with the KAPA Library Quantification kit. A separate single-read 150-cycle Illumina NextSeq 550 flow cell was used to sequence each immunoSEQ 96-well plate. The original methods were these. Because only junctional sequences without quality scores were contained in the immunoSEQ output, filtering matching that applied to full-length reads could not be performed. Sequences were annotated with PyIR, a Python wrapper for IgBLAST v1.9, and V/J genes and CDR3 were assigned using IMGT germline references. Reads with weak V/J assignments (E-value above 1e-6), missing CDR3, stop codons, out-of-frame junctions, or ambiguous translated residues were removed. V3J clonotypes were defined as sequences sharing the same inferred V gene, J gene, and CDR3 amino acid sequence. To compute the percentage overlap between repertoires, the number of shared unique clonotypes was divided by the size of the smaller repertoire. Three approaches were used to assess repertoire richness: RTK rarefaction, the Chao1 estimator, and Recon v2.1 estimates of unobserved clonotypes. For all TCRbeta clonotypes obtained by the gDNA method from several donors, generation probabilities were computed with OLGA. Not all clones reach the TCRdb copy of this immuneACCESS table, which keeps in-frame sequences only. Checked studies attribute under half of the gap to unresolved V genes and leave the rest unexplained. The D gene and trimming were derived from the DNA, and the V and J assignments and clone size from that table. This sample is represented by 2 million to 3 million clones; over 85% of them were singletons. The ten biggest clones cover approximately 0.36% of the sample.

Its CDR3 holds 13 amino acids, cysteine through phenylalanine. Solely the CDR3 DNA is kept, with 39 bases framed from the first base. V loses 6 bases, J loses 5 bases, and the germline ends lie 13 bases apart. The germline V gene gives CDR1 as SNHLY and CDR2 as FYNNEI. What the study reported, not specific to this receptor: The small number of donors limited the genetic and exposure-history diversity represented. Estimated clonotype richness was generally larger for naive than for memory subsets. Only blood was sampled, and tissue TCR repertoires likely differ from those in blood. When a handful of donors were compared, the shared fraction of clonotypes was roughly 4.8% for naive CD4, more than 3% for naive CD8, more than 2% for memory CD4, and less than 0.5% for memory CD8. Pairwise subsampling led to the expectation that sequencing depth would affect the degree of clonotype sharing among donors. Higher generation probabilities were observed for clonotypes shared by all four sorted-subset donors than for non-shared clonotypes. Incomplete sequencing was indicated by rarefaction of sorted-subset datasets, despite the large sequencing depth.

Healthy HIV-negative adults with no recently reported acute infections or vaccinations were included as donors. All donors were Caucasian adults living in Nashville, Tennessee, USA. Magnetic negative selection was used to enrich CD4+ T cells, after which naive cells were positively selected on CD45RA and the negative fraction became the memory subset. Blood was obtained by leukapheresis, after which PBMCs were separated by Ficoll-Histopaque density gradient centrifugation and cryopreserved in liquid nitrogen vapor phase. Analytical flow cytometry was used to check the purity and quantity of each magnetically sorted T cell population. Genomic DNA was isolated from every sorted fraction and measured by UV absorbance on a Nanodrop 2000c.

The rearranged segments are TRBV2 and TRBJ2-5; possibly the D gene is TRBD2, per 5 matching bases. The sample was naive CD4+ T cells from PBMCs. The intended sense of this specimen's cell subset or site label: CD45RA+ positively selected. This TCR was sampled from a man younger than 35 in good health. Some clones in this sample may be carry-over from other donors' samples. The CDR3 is CASRGEVAETQYF. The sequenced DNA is TGTGCCAGCAGGGGAGAGGTGGCGGAGACCCAGTACTTC.